This T cell receptor (beta chain) was captured by sequencing in a study of cytomegalovirus exposure and HLA in healthy donors. PCR amplification relied on 60 Vbeta primers (plus 13 Jbeta primers). Using immunoSEQ multiplex PCR, the repertoire was profiled, and TCRdb retains in-frame clones only, with some absent. The table includes over 130,000 clones, around three quarters detected once. Of note for this clone: Its antigen is not known.

Study results and limitations: Analysis was carried out at a later point, and it linked a missense DCLRE1C variant to TCR beta V- and J-gene trimming. Several top significant clusters appeared, in a later analysis, to be linked to common viral pathogens.

This receptor was obtained from a woman in her thirties or forties in good health and CMV-seropositive. Sequences were obtained from PBMCs.

CDR3 coding DNA: TGTGCCAGCAGCTTGGCCGGGGGGGGCTCAGAAAAACTGTTTTTT. It translates to CASSLAGGGSEKLFF. The rearrangement joins TRBV5-6 to TRBJ1-4; weak D call: TRBD1 (6 bases). Germline CDR1 SGHDT, CDR2 YYEEEE. The CDR3 contains 15 residues. Trimming cost V 0 bases and J 8 bases, with 14 bases left between them.